This TCR beta chain stems from a study of Graves' ophthalmopathy and Graves' hyperthyroidism. Study findings and constraints: The blood repertoire also included most expanded thyroid clonotypes above 0.001 frequency.

TCR beta CDR3 amplification used RNA transcripts. First-round RT-PCR employed HTBI primers, with a second-round multiplex PCR after it. TCRdb reanalysed the multiplex PCR reads using MiXCR and keeps one entry per CDR3 protein. There are about 370,000 distinct CDR3 sequences in the sample; about 18% occur only once, and 2.4% lies in the top ten. This clonotype was found many times. The antigen is not known. V lost 6 bases, J lost 1 base, and 5 bases stayed unmatched. This CDR3 is 14 amino acids long. Looked up from germline, CDR1 is SGHTA and CDR2 is FQGNSA. The sample taken for sequencing was peripheral blood. The V call is TRBV7-2, the J call TRBJ2-5; 7 bases agree with TRBD1. The source of this sequence is an adult woman with stable Graves' hyperthyroidism. The CDR3 region has the DNA TGTGCCAGCAGGTCGGGACAGACCCAAGAGACCCAGTACTTC. Its protein is CASRSGQTQETQYF.